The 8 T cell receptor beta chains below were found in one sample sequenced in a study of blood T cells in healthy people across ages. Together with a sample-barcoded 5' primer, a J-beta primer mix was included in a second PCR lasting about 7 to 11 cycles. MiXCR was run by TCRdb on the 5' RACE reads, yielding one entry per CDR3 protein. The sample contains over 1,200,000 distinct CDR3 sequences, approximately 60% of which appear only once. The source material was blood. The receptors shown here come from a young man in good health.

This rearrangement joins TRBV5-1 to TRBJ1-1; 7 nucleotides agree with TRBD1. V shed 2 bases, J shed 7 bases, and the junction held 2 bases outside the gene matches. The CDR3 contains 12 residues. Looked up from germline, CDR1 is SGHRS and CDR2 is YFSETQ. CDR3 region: CASSFGDSEAFF. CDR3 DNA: TGCGCCAGCAGCTTCGGGGACAGTGAAGCTTTCTTT.

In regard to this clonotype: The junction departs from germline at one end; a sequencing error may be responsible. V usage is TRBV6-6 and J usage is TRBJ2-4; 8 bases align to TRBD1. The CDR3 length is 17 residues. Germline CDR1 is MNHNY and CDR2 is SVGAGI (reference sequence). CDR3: CAGSYSRGRGAKNIQYF. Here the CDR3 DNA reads TGTGCCGGCAGTTACTCCAGGGGGCGAGGGGCCAAAAACATTCAGTACTTC.

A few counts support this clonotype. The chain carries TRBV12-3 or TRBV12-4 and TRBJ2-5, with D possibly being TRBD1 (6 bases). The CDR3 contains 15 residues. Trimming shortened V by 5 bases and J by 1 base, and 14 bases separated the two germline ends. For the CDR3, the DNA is TGTGCCAGCAGTCTCGGGGACACCTTCCAAGAGACCCAGTACTTC. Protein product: CASSLGDTFQETQYF.

CDR3 residues: CASSQEGGPQNIQYF. The DNA for the CDR3 is TGTGCCAGCAGCCAAGAGGGGGGGCCGCAAAACATTCAGTACTTC. The J gene is TRBJ2-4, the V gene TRBV4-2; D perhaps matches TRBD2 (7 bases). The V gene's germline CDR1 is LGHNA and CDR2 YNFKEQ. CDR3 length: 15 residues. Trimming removed 0 bases from V and 5 bases from J, with 11 bases in between.

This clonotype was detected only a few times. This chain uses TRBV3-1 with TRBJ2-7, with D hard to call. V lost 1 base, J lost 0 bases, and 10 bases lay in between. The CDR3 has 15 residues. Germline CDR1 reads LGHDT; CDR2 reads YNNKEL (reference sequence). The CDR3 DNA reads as TGTGCCAGCAGCCAAGGGACCGGGCCCTCCTACGAGCAGTACTTC. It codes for CASSQGTGPSYEQYF.

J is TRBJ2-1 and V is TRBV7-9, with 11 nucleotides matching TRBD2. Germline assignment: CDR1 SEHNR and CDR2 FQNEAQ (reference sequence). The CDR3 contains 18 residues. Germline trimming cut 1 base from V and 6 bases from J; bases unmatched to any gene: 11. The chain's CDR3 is CASSLGGLGTSGFNEQFF. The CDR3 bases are TGTGCCAGCAGCTTAGGTGGCTTGGGGACTAGCGGCTTCAATGAGCAGTTCTTC.

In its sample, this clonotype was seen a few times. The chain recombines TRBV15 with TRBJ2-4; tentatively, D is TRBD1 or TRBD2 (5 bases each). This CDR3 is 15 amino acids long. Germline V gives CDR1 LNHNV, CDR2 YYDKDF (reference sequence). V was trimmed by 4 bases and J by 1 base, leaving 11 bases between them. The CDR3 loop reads CATSKGRGAKNIQYF. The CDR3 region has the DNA TGTGCCACCAGCAAGGGGAGAGGGGCCAAAAACATTCAGTACTTC.

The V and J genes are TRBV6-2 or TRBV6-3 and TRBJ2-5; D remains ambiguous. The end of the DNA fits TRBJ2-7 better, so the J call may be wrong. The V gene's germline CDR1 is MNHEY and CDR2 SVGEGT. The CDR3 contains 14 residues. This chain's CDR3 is CASRSLGLSYEQYF. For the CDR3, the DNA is TGTGCCAGCAGGTCCCTAGGGCTGTCCTACGAGCAGTACTTC.